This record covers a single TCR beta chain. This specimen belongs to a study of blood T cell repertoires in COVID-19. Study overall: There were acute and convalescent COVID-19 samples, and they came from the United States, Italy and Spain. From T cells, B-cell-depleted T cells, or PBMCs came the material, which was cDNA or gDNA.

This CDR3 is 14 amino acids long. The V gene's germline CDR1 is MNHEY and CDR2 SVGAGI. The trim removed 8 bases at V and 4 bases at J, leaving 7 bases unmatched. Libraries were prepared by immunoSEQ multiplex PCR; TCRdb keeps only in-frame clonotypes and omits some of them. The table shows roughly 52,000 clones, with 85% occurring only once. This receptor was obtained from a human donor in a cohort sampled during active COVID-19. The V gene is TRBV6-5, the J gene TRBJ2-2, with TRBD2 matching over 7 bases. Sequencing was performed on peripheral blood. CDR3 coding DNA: TGTGCCAGCGCCCGGGGCGGGAGCACCGGGGAGCTGTTTTTT. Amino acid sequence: CASARGGSTGELFF.